This T cell receptor beta chain is from a study of control samples from healthy donors and cancer patients. The data were produced by immunoSEQ multiplex PCR, yet TCRdb's version contains in-frame clones alone and is incomplete. Among tens of thousands of clones listed, 85% to 95% were seen once. V was clipped by 0 bases and J by 5 bases, with 20 bases between them. Germline-derived CDR1 and CDR2 are SGHKS and YYEKEE (reference sequence). There are 17 residues in the CDR3. V and J are TRBV5-5 and TRBJ2-5; D is uncertain. The sequence was collected from a woman between 18 and 30 years old in good health. The material sequenced was blood. As DNA, the CDR3 is TGTGCCAGCAGCTTGGCCGAGTTAGGACGGTATGAGGAGACCCAGTACTTC. Translated: CASSLAELGRYEETQYF.